The TCR beta chain under discussion was sequenced for a study of blood T cells in healthy people across ages. Aged about 6 to 100, donors were systemically healthy Caucasians from Russia. At least 5.5 micrograms of total RNA were extracted per sample. It was with a sample-barcoded 5' primer and a J-beta primer mix that a second PCR of roughly 6 to 12 cycles was run. One entry per CDR3 protein, called by TCRdb with MiXCR from the 5' RACE reads. The table shows hundreds of thousands of distinct CDR3 sequences, with over 40% occurring only once. Study results and limitations: Per million T cells, TCR beta diversity dropped roughly linearly as age increased.

This clonotype was detected a few times. Its antigen remains unknown. With a much larger clone just one base away, this may be a read error. This CDR3 region has 15 residues. Germline V CDR1 and CDR2: MGHRA, YSYEKL. The sequenced sample consisted of blood. The chain links TRBV4-1 to TRBJ2-5, with 7 positions matching TRBD1. This clonotype was obtained from a woman older than 75 in good health. CDR3 nucleotide sequence: TGCGCCAACAGCCAAGAGAACAGGGGTCAAGAGACCCAGTACTTC. As protein: CANSQENRGQETQYF.